This entry lists 12 T cell receptor beta chains sequenced from one sample in a study of TIL therapy for anti-PD-1-resistant metastatic lung cancer. Time point here: pre-treatment sample, taken before nivolumab and TIL therapy. This was the immunoSEQ v3 assay. Profiling relied on immunoSEQ multiplex PCR, and the TCRdb table lists in-frame clones only, not all of them. The profile shows about 36,000 clones, 70% to 75% of them singletons. Sequencing was performed on blood, taken at baseline. Receptors were obtained from a person aged 25 to 80 with non-small cell lung cancer.

This chain links TRBV5-4 with TRBJ2-1, with TRBD1 identical over 8 bases. The CDR3 covers 13 residues. From germline, CDR1 is SGHNT and CDR2 YYREEE (reference sequence). J was trimmed by 6 bases and V by 2 bases; bases with no gene match: 1. The chain's CDR3 is CASSFGQGNEQFF. The CDR3 DNA reads TGTGCCAGCAGCTTTGGACAGGGCAATGAGCAGTTCTTC.

The chain uses TRBV6-6 and TRBJ1-2; D ambiguous. The V and J ends lost 7 bases and 1 base respectively, with 7 bases between them. Germline V lookup: CDR1 MNHNY, CDR2 SVGAGI (reference sequence). This CDR3 is 12 amino acids long. The DNA of the CDR3 is TGTGCCAGCATGGGGTTTAACTATGGCTACACCTTC. Translating it yields CASMGFNYGYTF.

This chain joins TRBV5-4 and TRBJ2-7; 7 bases fit TRBD1. This CDR3 has 15 residues. In germline, CDR1 is SGHNT, CDR2 YYREEE (reference sequence). The V gene end was trimmed by 4 bases and the J gene end by 4 bases; junction bases not matched to a gene: 11. Here the CDR3 DNA reads TGTGCCAGCAGCCCCATTCCCAGGGGGTTTTACGAGCAGTACTTC. It translates to CASSPIPRGFYEQYF.

The sample holds a few counts of this clone. The chain couples TRBV19 to TRBJ1-5; D is possibly TRBD1 (5 bases). Trimming shortened V by 3 bases and J by 5 bases, and 17 bases separated the two germline ends. The CDR3 sequence is 16 residues long. Germline V gene lookup returns CDR1 LNHDA and CDR2 SQIVND (reference sequence). CDR3 sequence (DNA): TGTGCCAGTAGTATCCTTTTTGTGGAGGGGTATCAGCCCCAGCATTTT. Amino acid sequence: CASSILFVEGYQPQHF. The full variable domain, completed using reference TRBV19 and TRBJ1-5, is DGGITQSPKYLFRKEGQNVTLSCEQNLNHDAMYWYRQDPGQGLRLIYYSQIVNDFQKGDIAEGYSVSREKKESFPLTVTSAQKNPTAFYLCASSILFVEGYQPQHFGDGTRLSIL.

The rearrangement joins TRBV7-9 to TRBJ2-7, with D possibly matching TRBD1 (5 bases). V gave up 4 bases and J gave up 3 bases, with 16 bases separating them. CDR1 is SEHNR, CDR2 FQNEAQ, per germline (reference sequence). The CDR3 runs to 15 residues. CDR3 in amino acids: CASSSPDSGLYEQYF. CDR3 DNA sequence: TGTGCCAGCAGCTCTCCAGACAGTGGGCTCTACGAGCAGTACTTC.

The chain combines TRBV6-1 with TRBJ2-7, with D tentatively TRBD1 or TRBD2 (5 bases each). This CDR3 is built from 12 residues. V was clipped by 10 bases and J by 6 bases, with 16 bases between them. Germline lookup yields CDR1 MNHNS and CDR2 SASEGT. CDR3 DNA: TGTGCCACCTTGGGACCCAGGGTCGAGCAGTACTTC. This sequence encodes CATLGPRVEQYF.

This chain uses TRBV11-2 with TRBJ2-1, with 10 bases that match TRBD2. V lost 4 bases and J lost 2; bases outside the gene matches: 2. From germline, CDR1 is SGHAT and CDR2 FQNNGV. This CDR3 contains 15 residues. In DNA form, the CDR3 reads TGTGCCAGCAGCTCAACTAGCGGGGCCTACAATGAGCAGTTCTTC. The encoded protein is CASSSTSGAYNEQFF.

This clone was seen a handful of times. The V gene is TRBV11-1, the J gene TRBJ1-1; unclear D gene. The CDR3 length is 12 residues. The germline V gene encodes CDR1 SGHAT and CDR2 FQDESV (reference sequence). V was shortened by 4 bases and J by 8 bases, with 11 bases between the two germline ends. The CDR3 DNA is TGTGCCAGCAGCTCGGACGTTTGGGAAGCTTTCTTT. Amino acid sequence: CASSSDVWEAFF.

The V and J genes are TRBV19 and TRBJ2-2; D remains ambiguous. Germline CDR1 and CDR2: LNHDA and SQIVND (reference sequence). This CDR3 spans 12 amino acids. The V gene lost 3 bases and the J gene lost 5 bases, with 4 bases spanning the gap. CDR3 sequence (DNA): TGTGCCAGTAGTATGGTTACCGGGGAGCTGTTTTTT. It codes for CASSMVTGELFF.

This CDR3 is CASSVQVLKGPLHF. The CDR3 bases are TGTGCCAGCAGTGTACAGGTCCTAAAGGGGCCCCTCCACTTT. The chain links TRBV27 to TRBJ1-6; D possibly corresponds to TRBD1 (5 bases). Germline lookup yields CDR1 MNHEY and CDR2 SMNVEV (reference sequence). The length of the CDR3 is 14 residues. The germline V and J ends were trimmed by 5 bases and 13 bases, with 18 bases remaining between them.

The V call is TRBV30, the J call TRBJ2-3; TRBD2 matches at 9 bases. The CDR3 is 14 amino acids. The J segment lost 5 bases and the V segment lost 7 bases, leaving 10 bases of the junction unmatched. In germline, CDR1 is GTSNPN, CDR2 SVGIG (reference sequence). In DNA, the CDR3 is TGTGCCTACTCCACGGCGGGAGGGCTAGATACGCAGTATTTT. Its protein product is CAYSTAGGLDTQYF.

This chain links TRBV7-2 with TRBJ2-7; 7 bases are shared with TRBD2. This CDR3 comprises 14 residues. Germline CDR1 SGHTA, CDR2 FQGNSA. Germline trimming cut 2 bases from V and 2 bases from J; bases unmatched to any gene: 3. CDR3 in amino acids: CASSLFAGAYEQYF. In DNA form, the CDR3 reads TGTGCCAGCAGCTTATTCGCGGGGGCCTACGAGCAGTACTTC.